Below, 8 T cell receptor beta chains from the same sample are listed, as sequenced in a study of shared clonotypes between healthy human individuals. Clones were read by immunoSEQ multiplex PCR, and TCRdb kept only the in-frame ones, dropping some. Of under 300,000 clones listed, 65% were seen once; the top ten hold over 8.5%. The sample was memory CD4+ T cells sorted from blood. Subset described: CD45RA-negative fraction. These receptors originate from a man aged 30 to 39 in good health.

V and J are TRBV14 and TRBJ2-1; 8 bases line up with TRBD2. The CDR3 has 18 residues. The germline CDR1 and CDR2 sequences are SGHDN and FVKESK. With 2 bases clipped from V and 0 bases from J, the junction kept 9 bases outside the gene matches. CDR3 nucleotides: TGTGCCAGCAGCCAATCTAGCGGGCTCCACCTCTCCTACAATGAGCAGTTCTTC. Protein product: CASSQSSGLHLSYNEQFF.

This rearrangement joins TRBV28 to TRBJ1-4, with D uncertain. Between the trimmed V and J ends, which lost 6 bases and 7 bases, there was a span of 9 bases. Germline CDR1 MDHEN, CDR2 SYDVKM. The CDR3 has 12 amino acids. The CDR3: CASSSGGEKLFF. CDR3 bases: TGTGCCAGCAGCTCAGGTGGTGAAAAACTGTTTTTT.

This rearrangement joins TRBV7-2 to TRBJ2-2; tentatively, D is TRBD1 or TRBD2 (5 bases each). The CDR3 extends over 15 amino acids. CDR1 and CDR2 from the germline V gene are SGHTA and FQGNSA. V gave up 3 bases and J gave up 8 bases, with 16 bases separating them. The CDR3 region has the DNA TGTGCCAGCAGCTTCTGGTCTCATGGGGGTGGGGAGCTGTTTTTT. It yields the protein CASSFWSHGGGELFF.

This clone was seen a few times. The genes are TRBV7-2 and TRBJ2-1, with D unclear. With 1 base removed from V and 5 bases from J, the gap between germline ends came to 6 bases. CDR3 length: 13 amino acids. CDR1 SGHTA and CDR2 FQGNSA come from the germline V gene. The CDR3 is CASSLGRHNEQFF. In nucleotides, the CDR3 is TGTGCCAGCAGCTTAGGCCGTCACAATGAGCAGTTCTTC.

The chain has TRBV11-2 and TRBJ1-1; D remains ambiguous. The ends were cut back, 1 base at V and 4 bases at J, with 10 bases in the middle. CDR1 and CDR2 (germline): SGHAT, FQNNGV. This CDR3 region has 14 residues. The CDR3 protein is CASSLGGWATEAFF. The CDR3 coding sequence is TGTGCCAGCAGCTTAGGGGGTTGGGCCACTGAAGCTTTCTTT.

This clone was seen only a few times. The chain combines TRBV11-2 with TRBJ1-2, with 8 bases that match TRBD1. Trimming took 3 bases from V and 7 from J; bases not matched to a gene: 4. The CDR3 is 13 amino acids. From germline, CDR1 is SGHAT and CDR2 FQNNGV. DNA for the CDR3: TGTGCCAGCAGCTTGACAGGGGTACGTGGCTACACCTTC. Encoded protein: CASSLTGVRGYTF.

This clone was seen at least ten times. The chain has TRBV4-3 and TRBJ2-3; D gene unclear. Germline CDR1 is LGHNA and CDR2 is YSLEER. The CDR3 extends over 14 amino acids. V dropped 4 bases and J dropped 3 bases, with 11 bases sitting between them. CDR3 coding DNA: TGCGCCAGCAGCCGCGTCTTGCAGACAGATACGCAGTATTTT. This codes for CASSRVLQTDTQYF.

In its sample, this clone was seen many times. The genes are TRBV19 and TRBJ2-1; D gene uncertain. The length of the CDR3 is 15 residues. Germline CDR1 LNHDA, CDR2 SQIVND (reference sequence). V gave up 1 base and J gave up 3 bases, with 10 bases separating them. CDR3 residues: CASSIGATYYNEQFF. In nucleotides, the CDR3 is TGTGCCAGTAGTATAGGGGCGACTTACTACAATGAGCAGTTCTTC.